Below, 4 T cell receptor beta chains from the same sample are listed, as sequenced in a study of shared clonotypes between healthy human individuals. Method: immunoSEQ multiplex PCR; TCRdb's copy keeps in-frame clones and lacks some. The table lists around 1.1 million clones, around three quarters of them singletons. Sequenced material: memory CD4+ T cells from PBMCs. The subset here: CD45RA-negative fraction. All receptors derive from a man aged 18-30 years in good health. Some clones in this sample may be carry-over from other donors' samples.

The chain combines TRBV7-9 with TRBJ2-3, with D perhaps matching TRBD2 (6 bases). The germline V and J ends were trimmed by 1 base and 3 bases, with 14 bases remaining between them. The length of the CDR3 is 16 residues. The germline CDR1 and CDR2 sequences are SEHNR and FQNEAQ (reference sequence). The CDR3 region is CASSLVVAENTDTQYF. Here the CDR3 DNA reads TGTGCCAGCAGCTTAGTGGTAGCGGAGAATACAGATACGCAGTATTTT.

This sequence joins TRBV6-1 and TRBJ2-7, with D maybe TRBD2 (5 bases). Germline-derived CDR1 and CDR2 are MNHNS and SASEGT. Trimming shortened V by 8 bases and J by 2 bases, and 13 bases separated the two germline ends. The CDR3 runs 13 residues. In nucleotides, the CDR3 is TGTGCCAGCCAGAGAGGGTGGGCCTACGAGCAGTACTTC. Its translation: CASQRGWAYEQYF.

This clone was observed a single time. V usage is TRBV19 and J usage is TRBJ1-1; the match to TRBD1 covers 8 bases. Germline V CDR1 and CDR2: LNHDA, SQIVND (reference sequence). This CDR3 is 15 amino acids long. V was pared by 5 bases and J by 4 bases, with 9 bases of the junction left unmatched. This CDR3 reads CASSPGQGSGTEAFF. CDR3 nucleotides: TGTGCCAGTAGTCCCGGACAGGGATCGGGCACTGAAGCTTTCTTT.

Written as DNA, the CDR3 is TGTGCCAGCAGCCGGACCGGGACTAGCGGGAAATACGAGCAGTACTTC. Its protein is CASSRTGTSGKYEQYF. The rearrangement links TRBV28 to TRBJ2-7; TRBD2 aligns across 13 bases. CDR1 is MDHEN, CDR2 SYDVKM, per germline. Trimming at V came to 6 bases and at J to 4 bases, leaving 9 bases not matched to a gene. The CDR3 covers 16 residues.